This T cell receptor beta chain was captured by sequencing in a study of T cells in women clearing cervical HPV infection. CDR1 is LNHDA and CDR2 is SQIVND in the germline V gene (reference sequence). The length of the CDR3 is 16 residues. Details on this clone: The read ends 3 residues before the CDR3 terminus; that terminus is restored from the germline J gene.

TCR beta CDR3 amplified by multiplex PCR from approximately 1,100 ng genomic DNA. Method: immunoSEQ multiplex PCR; TCRdb's copy keeps in-frame clones and lacks some. The sample totals about 20,000 clones. V gene TRBV19 combines with J gene TRBJ1-2; no definite D call. Sequenced: blood buffy coat. The receptor's source is a woman between 18 and 70 years old with a cervical HPV16 infection that either progressed to CIN3+ or cleared (not recorded which). The sequenced CDR3 bases are TGTGCCAGTAGTATGGAAAGGAGGGCGGGTAAAAACATC. Translation: CASSMERRAGKNI. The full-length CDR3 reads as CASSMERRAGKNIYTF.